This T cell receptor (beta chain) was sequenced in a study of post-analysis software for immune sequencing data (dated by TCRdb to the mid-2010s). Concerning the study at large: Recorded disease courses included relapsing-remitting, secondary progressive and progressive-relapsing multiple sclerosis, with some patients lacking subtype annotation. The patient repertoires were compared against about 10 previously published healthy control repertoires obtained from donors aged roughly 6 to 28 years. A subset of samples was prepared in parallel using single-end sample barcoding, then pooled and co-amplified after Illumina adapter ligation. What the research found in general, with its limitations: The control group was slightly older than the multiple sclerosis patient group. Significantly higher frequencies in patients than in controls were found for roughly 5 TRBV segments, including TRBV5-6, TRBV5-1 and TRBV20-1. Compared with controls, multiple sclerosis patients had significantly lower normalized Chao1 diversity, a finding suggesting substantial peripheral T-cell clonal expansion. When samples were clustered directly using the F measure, samples prepared in the same batch co-clustered strongly, which prompted a batch-effect correction.

About this clonotype itself: Its antigen is still unknown. Nothing much larger sits one base from this clone, and base qualities are not available.

TCR beta repertoires were profiled from peripheral blood of roughly 13 young patients with multiple sclerosis to demonstrate the VDJtools post-analysis software. The multiple sclerosis patients were children and adolescents between roughly 6 and 16 years of age. Library prep was done by PCR. The sample was run on an Illumina HiSeq 2500. To reduce PCR and sequencing biases, unique molecular identifiers were incorporated into the TCR beta cDNA libraries. Roughly 500,000 cDNA molecules were obtained for every 1 to 10 million input T cells, so each molecule roughly corresponded to one T cell. The same protocol used for the earlier healthy control dataset was applied to prepare and sequence the patient libraries. Within a given batch, samples were prepared together, multiplexed and sequenced on the same HiSeq lane. Regarding the original processing steps: Raw barcoded reads were processed with MIGEC, discarding single-read molecular identifier groups before consensus assembly and CDR3 extraction. VDJtools was used for post-analysis of the clonotype tables, with diversity normalized by down-sampling every dataset to the smallest sample size. Repertoire overlap clustering matched CDR3 amino acid but not nucleotide sequences to correct batch-related cross-sample contamination. Using fastp at Q25 and MiXCR, TCRdb reprocessed the public reads and kept productive beta chains. Each record represents a unique CDR3 protein, reported with the most common genes and DNA among its rows. None of the V and J calls come from the authors' own analysis; TCRdb made them. The sample data list 350,000 to 500,000 distinct CDR3 sequences, and about 39% of these were observed just once. The ten most abundant clones make up 7.6% of the sample.

Per the germline V gene, SGHRS is the CDR1 and YFSETQ is the CDR2. The CDR3 contains 15 residues, cysteine and phenylalanine counted. The only DNA kept is the CDR3, 45 bases in frame from the first base. Compared with germline, V lacks 4 bases and J lacks 6 bases; bases without a gene match: 9. The specimen was blood. The TCR sequence derives from a girl aged 2-10 years with multiple sclerosis. This chain is built from TRBV5-1 and TRBJ2-4, and 8 junction bases match TRBD1. The DNA reads as follows: TGCGCCAGCAGCCCTCGACAGGGGAATTTAAACATTCAGTACTTC. Translated, it gives CASSPRQGNLNIQYF.